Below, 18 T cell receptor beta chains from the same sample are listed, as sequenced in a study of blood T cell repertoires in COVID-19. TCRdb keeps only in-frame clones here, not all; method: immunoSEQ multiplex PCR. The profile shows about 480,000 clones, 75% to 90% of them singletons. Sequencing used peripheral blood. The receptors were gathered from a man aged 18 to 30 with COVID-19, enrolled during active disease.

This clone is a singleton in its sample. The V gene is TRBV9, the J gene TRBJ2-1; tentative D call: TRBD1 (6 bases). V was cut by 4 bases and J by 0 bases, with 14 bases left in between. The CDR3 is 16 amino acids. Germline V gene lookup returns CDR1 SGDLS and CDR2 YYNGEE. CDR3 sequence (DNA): TGTGCCAGCAGCATCGGGCCGGACAGCTCCTACAATGAGCAGTTCTTC. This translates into CASSIGPDSSYNEQFF.

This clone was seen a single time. The CDR3 loop reads CASSQASLRGSGGYTF. As DNA, the CDR3 is TGCGCCAGCAGCCAAGCTAGCCTCAGGGGAAGCGGCGGCTACACCTTC. The chain links TRBV4-1 to TRBJ1-2; TRBD1 is a possible D gene (6 bases). The CDR3 runs to 16 residues. Germline values: CDR1 MGHRA, CDR2 YSYEKL. Trimming removed 1 base from V and 8 bases from J, with 20 bases in between.

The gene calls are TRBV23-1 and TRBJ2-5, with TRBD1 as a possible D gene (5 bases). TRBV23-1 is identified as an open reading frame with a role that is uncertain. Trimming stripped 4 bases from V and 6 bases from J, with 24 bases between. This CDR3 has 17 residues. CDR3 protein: CASSRISKGYNGKTQYF. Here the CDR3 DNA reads TGCGCCAGCAGTCGAATTTCAAAGGGGTACAATGGGAAGACCCAGTACTTC.

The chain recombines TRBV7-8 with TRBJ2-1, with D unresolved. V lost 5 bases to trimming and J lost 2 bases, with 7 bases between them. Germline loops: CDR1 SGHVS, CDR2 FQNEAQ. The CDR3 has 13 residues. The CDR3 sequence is CASSRAAYNEQFF. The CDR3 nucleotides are TGTGCCAGCAGCCGGGCGGCCTACAATGAGCAGTTCTTC. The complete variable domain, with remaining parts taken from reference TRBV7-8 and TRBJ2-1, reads GAGVSQSPRYKVAKRGQDVALRCDPISGHVSLFWYQQALGQGPEFLTYFQNEAQLDKSGLPSDRFFAERPEGSVSTLKIQRTQQEDSAVYLCASSRAAYNEQFFGPGTRLTVL.

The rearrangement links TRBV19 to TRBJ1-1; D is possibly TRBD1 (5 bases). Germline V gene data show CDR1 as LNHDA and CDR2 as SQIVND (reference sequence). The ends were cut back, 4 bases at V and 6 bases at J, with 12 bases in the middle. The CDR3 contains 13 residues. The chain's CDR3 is CASSRGEGSEAFF. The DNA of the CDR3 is TGTGCCAGTAGTAGGGGGGAGGGGTCTGAAGCTTTCTTT.

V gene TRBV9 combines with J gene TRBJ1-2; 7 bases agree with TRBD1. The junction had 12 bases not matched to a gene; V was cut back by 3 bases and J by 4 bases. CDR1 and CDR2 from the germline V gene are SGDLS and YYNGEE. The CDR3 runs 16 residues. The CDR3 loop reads CASSALRQGRGYGYTF. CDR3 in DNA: TGTGCCAGCAGCGCTCTTCGACAGGGCCGAGGCTATGGCTACACCTTC.

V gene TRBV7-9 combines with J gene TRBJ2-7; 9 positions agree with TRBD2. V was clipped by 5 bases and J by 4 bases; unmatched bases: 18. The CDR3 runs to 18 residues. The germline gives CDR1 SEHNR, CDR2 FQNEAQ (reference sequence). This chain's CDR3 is CASSGPGGASGVIYEQYF. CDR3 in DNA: TGTGCCAGCAGCGGCCCGGGGGGGGCTAGCGGGGTTATATACGAGCAGTACTTC.

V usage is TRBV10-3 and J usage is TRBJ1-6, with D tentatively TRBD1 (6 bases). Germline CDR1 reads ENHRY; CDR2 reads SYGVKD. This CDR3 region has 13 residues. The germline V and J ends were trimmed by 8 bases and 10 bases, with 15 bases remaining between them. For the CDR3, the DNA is TGTGCCATCGGCAGGGGAAGTGAGTCACCCCTCCACTTT. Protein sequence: CAIGRGSESPLHF.

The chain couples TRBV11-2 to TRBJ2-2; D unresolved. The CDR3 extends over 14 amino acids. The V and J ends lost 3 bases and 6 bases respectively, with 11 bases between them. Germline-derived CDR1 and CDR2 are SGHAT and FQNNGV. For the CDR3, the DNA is TGTGCCAGCAGCTTCCCCCTCGTAGCCGGGGAGCTGTTTTTT. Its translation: CASSFPLVAGELFF.

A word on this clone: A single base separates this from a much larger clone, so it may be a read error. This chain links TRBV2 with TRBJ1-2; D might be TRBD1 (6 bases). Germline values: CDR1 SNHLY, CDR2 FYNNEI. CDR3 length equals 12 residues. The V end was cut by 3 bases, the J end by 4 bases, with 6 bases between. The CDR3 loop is CASSDRGYGYTF. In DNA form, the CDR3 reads TGTGCCAGCAGTGACAGGGGCTATGGCTACACCTTC.

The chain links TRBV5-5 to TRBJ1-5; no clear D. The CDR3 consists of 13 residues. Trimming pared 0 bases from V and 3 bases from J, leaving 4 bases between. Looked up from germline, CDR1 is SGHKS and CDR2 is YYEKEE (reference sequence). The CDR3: CASSLAFNQPQHF. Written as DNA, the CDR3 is TGTGCCAGCAGCTTGGCCTTCAATCAGCCCCAGCATTTT.

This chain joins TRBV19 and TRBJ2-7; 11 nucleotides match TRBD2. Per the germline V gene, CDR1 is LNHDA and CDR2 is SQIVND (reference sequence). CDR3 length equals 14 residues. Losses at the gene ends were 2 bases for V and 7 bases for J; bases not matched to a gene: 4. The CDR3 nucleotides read TGTGCCAGTAGTATAACTAGCGGGAGCTGGGAGCAGTACTTC. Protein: CASSITSGSWEQYF. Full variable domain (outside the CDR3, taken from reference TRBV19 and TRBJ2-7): DGGITQSPKYLFRKEGQNVTLSCEQNLNHDAMYWYRQDPGQGLRLIYYSQIVNDFQKGDIAEGYSVSREKKESFPLTVTSAQKNPTAFYLCASSITSGSWEQYFGPGTRLTVT.

CDR3 region: CASSYSAGDQYF. The CDR3 DNA is TGTGCCAGCAGCTACTCGGCGGGGGACCAGTACTTC. The chain carries TRBV7-9 and TRBJ2-5, with TRBD2 matching over 7 bases. Germline values: CDR1 SEHNR, CDR2 FQNEAQ (reference sequence). CDR3 length equals 12 residues. The V segment lost 4 bases and the J segment 10 bases; nucleotides outside the gene matches: 6.

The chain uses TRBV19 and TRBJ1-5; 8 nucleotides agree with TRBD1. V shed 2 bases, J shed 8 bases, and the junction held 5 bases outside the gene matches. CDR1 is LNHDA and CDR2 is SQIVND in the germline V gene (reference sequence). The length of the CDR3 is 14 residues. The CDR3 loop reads CASSISGGLEPQHF. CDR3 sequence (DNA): TGTGCCAGTAGTATATCAGGGGGCCTTGAGCCCCAGCATTTT.

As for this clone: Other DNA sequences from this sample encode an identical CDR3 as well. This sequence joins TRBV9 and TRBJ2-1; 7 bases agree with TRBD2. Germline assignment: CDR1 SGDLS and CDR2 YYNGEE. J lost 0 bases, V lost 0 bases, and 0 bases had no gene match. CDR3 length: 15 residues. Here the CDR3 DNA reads TGTGCCAGCAGCGTAGGCGGGGGCTCCTACAATGAGCAGTTCTTC. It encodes CASSVGGGSYNEQFF.

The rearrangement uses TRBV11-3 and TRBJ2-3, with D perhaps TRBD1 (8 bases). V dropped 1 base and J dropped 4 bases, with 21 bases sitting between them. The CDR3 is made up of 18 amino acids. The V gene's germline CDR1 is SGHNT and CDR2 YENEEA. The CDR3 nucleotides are TGTGCCAGCAGCTTAGGACTAGCCGGGACAGGCAGCTCAGATACGCAGTATTTT. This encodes CASSLGLAGTGSSDTQYF.

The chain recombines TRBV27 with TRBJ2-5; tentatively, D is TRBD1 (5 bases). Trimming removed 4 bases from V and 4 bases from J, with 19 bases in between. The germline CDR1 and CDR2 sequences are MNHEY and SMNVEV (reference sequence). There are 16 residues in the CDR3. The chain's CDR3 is CASSSSPGGRGETQYF. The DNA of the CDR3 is TGTGCCAGCAGTTCCTCGCCGGGCGGTAGGGGAGAGACCCAGTACTTC.

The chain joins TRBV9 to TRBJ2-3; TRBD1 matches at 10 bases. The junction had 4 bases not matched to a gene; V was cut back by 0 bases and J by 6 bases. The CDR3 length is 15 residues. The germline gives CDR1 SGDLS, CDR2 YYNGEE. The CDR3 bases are TGTGCCAGCAGCGTAGGGACAGGGGGTCGGGATACGCAGTATTTT. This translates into CASSVGTGGRDTQYF.